The 17 T cell receptor beta chains reported below all come from one sample, sequenced in a study of T cell clones after liver transplantation. Produced via immunoSEQ multiplex PCR; TCRdb's table is partial and in-frame only. This table holds about 70,000 clones, approximately 80% found once. This material consisted of CD4+ T cells from blood, taken 12 months after liver transplant. The source of these receptors is a human patient who received a liver transplant. Some T cells may have originated in the graft donor.

The rearrangement links TRBV2 to TRBJ2-4; 10 bases are shared with TRBD2. V was pared by 5 bases and J by 9 bases, with 7 bases of the junction left unmatched. This CDR3 contains 14 residues. CDR1 is SNHLY and CDR2 is FYNNEI in the germline V gene. The CDR3, as DNA: TGTGCCAGCAGTTGGACTAGCGGTGAACGCATTCAGTACTTC. Protein: CASSWTSGERIQYF.

The chain joins TRBV6-5 to TRBJ1-1, with D unclear. Germline CDR1 reads MNHEY; CDR2 reads SVGAGI. CDR3 length: 13 amino acids. Trimming removed 4 bases from V and 10 bases from J, with 16 bases in between. The CDR3 sequence: CASSWRSGKGAFF. CDR3 nucleotide sequence: TGTGCCAGCAGTTGGCGATCCGGGAAAGGAGCTTTCTTT.

The rearrangement uses TRBV29-1 and TRBJ2-5, with 7 bases matching TRBD1. This CDR3 has 15 residues. The germline V gene encodes CDR1 SQVTM and CDR2 ANQGSEA. Germline trimming cut 1 base from V and 2 bases from J; bases unmatched to any gene: 7. The CDR3 region is CSVEGGRGSQETQYF. The CDR3 DNA reads as TGCAGCGTTGAAGGGGGCAGGGGGTCACAAGAGACCCAGTACTTC.

This rearrangement joins TRBV2 to TRBJ2-5; 9 bases line up with TRBD2. The ends lost 11 bases at V and 4 bases at J; junction bases unmatched: 11. Germline V lookup: CDR1 SNHLY, CDR2 FYNNEI. This CDR3 region has 14 residues. CDR3 amino acids: CAGSLGGRGETQYF. Here the CDR3 DNA reads TGTGCCGGATCCCTAGGCGGGAGGGGAGAGACCCAGTACTTC.

The CDR3 DNA reads TGCGCCAGCAGCTTCAGAGCGGGCCCCCGGGAGCAGTTCTTC. Translated: CASSFRAGPREQFF. The chain is built from TRBV5-1 and TRBJ2-1; a possible D gene is TRBD2 (6 bases). The CDR3 totals 14 residues. Looked up from germline, CDR1 is SGHRS and CDR2 is YFSETQ. The germline V and J ends were trimmed by 2 bases and 10 bases, with 16 bases remaining between them.

The CDR3 reads CASSLLLRETQYF. The CDR3 DNA follows: TGTGCCAGCAGTCTTTTGTTGAGAGAGACCCAGTACTTC. The chain employs TRBV28 and TRBJ2-5; D is undetermined. V lost 5 bases, J lost 4 bases, and 11 bases lay in between. CDR1 and CDR2 from the germline V gene are MDHEN and SYDVKM. This CDR3 spans 13 amino acids. The full variable domain, completed using reference TRBV28 and TRBJ2-5, is DVKVTQSSRYLVKRTGEKVFLECVQDMDHENMFWYRQDPGLGLRLIYFSYDVKMKEKGDIPEGYSVSREKKERFSLILESASTNQTSMYLCASSLLLRETQYFGPGTRLLVL.

This sequence joins TRBV27 and TRBJ2-1; D might be TRBD2 (6 bases). The CDR3 consists of 16 residues. V lost 2 bases and J lost 3, with 14 bases in between. Germline V gene lookup returns CDR1 MNHEY and CDR2 SMNVEV (reference sequence). The CDR3 region is CASSLELEGGYNEQFF. CDR3 DNA: TGTGCCAGCAGTTTAGAGCTGGAGGGCGGCTACAATGAGCAGTTCTTC.

A few counts support this clone. This chain links TRBV6-9 with TRBJ2-7, with 7 nucleotides matching TRBD2. J was trimmed by 3 bases and V by 6 bases; bases with no gene match: 14. The CDR3 runs 16 residues. CDR1 is MNHGY, CDR2 SVAAGI, per germline. The CDR3 protein is CASRGSSGLPYYEQYF. DNA of the CDR3: TGTGCCAGCAGGGGATCTAGCGGCCTACCGTACTACGAGCAGTACTTC.

The chain couples TRBV5-4 to TRBJ2-4; either TRBD1 or TRBD2 may supply D (5 bases each). V was pared by 6 bases and J by 8 bases, with 12 bases between. The CDR3 runs 12 residues. CDR1 is SGHNT, CDR2 YYREEE, per germline (reference sequence). The CDR3 DNA is TGTGCCAGCACCAGGGTGGGAGACATTCAGTACTTC. It yields the protein CASTRVGDIQYF.

The rearrangement joins TRBV7-6 to TRBJ1-4, with D unclear. The CDR3 consists of 17 residues. Trimming stripped 5 bases from V and 0 bases from J, with 16 bases between. Germline V CDR1 and CDR2: SGHVS, FNYEAQ. The CDR3 DNA reads as TGTGCCAGCAGCCAAGCACCATACAGCCCAACTAATGAAAAACTGTTTTTT. Residues: CASSQAPYSPTNEKLFF.

To note about this clone: One end of the junction is discordant with germline, which a read error may explain. The chain is built from TRBV4-1 and TRBJ2-1; TRBD1 agrees at 9 bases. The CDR3 extends over 13 amino acids. Germline V CDR1 and CDR2: MGHRA, YSYEKL. CDR3 nucleotide sequence: TGCGCCAGCCAAGACGGGACAGGGAATGGGCAGTTCTTC. It encodes CASQDGTGNGQFF.

The chain joins TRBV30 to TRBJ2-3, with D possibly TRBD2 on 5 matching bases. CDR3 length: 13 residues. Germline V CDR1 and CDR2: GTSNPN, SVGIG (reference sequence). V lost 7 bases and J lost 0, with 11 bases in between. Written as DNA, the CDR3 is TGTGCCTACTCGGGGATTAGCACAGATACGCAGTATTTT. Its protein product is CAYSGISTDTQYF.

The CDR3, as DNA: TGTGCCAGTAGTATCCCCGGGACCTACACAGATACGCAGTATTTT. As protein: CASSIPGTYTDTQYF. The J gene is TRBJ2-3, the V gene TRBV19; possibly TRBD1 or TRBD2 for D (5 bases each). The CDR3 runs 15 residues. Trimming pared 3 bases from V and 2 bases from J, leaving 12 bases between. The V gene's germline CDR1 is LNHDA and CDR2 SQIVND (reference sequence).

This clone was seen a few times. The chain links TRBV7-2 to TRBJ2-3, with D unresolved. Germline lookup yields CDR1 SGHTA and CDR2 FQGNSA. The length of the CDR3 is 13 residues. Trimming stripped 1 base from V and 3 bases from J, with 5 bases between. CDR3 coding DNA: TGTGCCAGCAGCTTAGGAAAGACAGATACGCAGTATTTT. Translated, it gives CASSLGKTDTQYF.

This sequence joins TRBV19 and TRBJ2-7; D may be TRBD2 (6 bases). The V end was cut by 9 bases, the J end by 3 bases, with 15 bases between. The germline gives CDR1 LNHDA, CDR2 SQIVND (reference sequence). The CDR3 contains 13 residues. CDR3 sequence: CASSEEGDYEQYF. CDR3 nucleotide sequence: TGTGCCAGCTCGGAGGAGGGAGACTACGAGCAGTACTTC. Complete variable domain (other parts from reference TRBV19 and TRBJ2-7): DGGITQSPKYLFRKEGQNVTLSCEQNLNHDAMYWYRQDPGQGLRLIYYSQIVNDFQKGDIAEGYSVSREKKESFPLTVTSAQKNPTAFYLCASSEEGDYEQYFGPGTRLTVT.

The CDR3 bases are TGTGCCAGCAGCTTAGAGGGTTTAACTTCGTATGGCTACACCTTC. It specifies CASSLEGLTSYGYTF. The chain couples TRBV7-3 to TRBJ1-2, with D unclear. This CDR3 region has 15 residues. Germline CDR1 SGHTA, CDR2 FQGTGA. Trimming cost V 2 bases and J 5 bases, with 15 bases left between them.

The chain recombines TRBV7-3 with TRBJ2-1, with TRBD2 matching over 14 bases. The junction had 8 bases not matched to a gene; V was cut back by 5 bases and J by 8 bases. The CDR3 length is 16 residues. Germline-derived CDR1 and CDR2 are SGHTA and FQGTGA. This CDR3 is CASSTSGTSGSYEQFF. CDR3 DNA: TGTGCCAGCAGCACCTCCGGGACTAGCGGGAGCTATGAGCAGTTCTTC. Supplemented by reference TRBV7-3 and TRBJ2-1, the full variable domain reads GAGVSQTPSNKVTEKGKYVELRCDPISGHTALYWYRQSLGQGPEFLIYFQGTGAADDSGLPNDRFFAVRPEGSVSTLKIQRTERGDSAVYLCASSTSGTSGSYEQFFGPGTRLTVL.